The source of this T cell receptor (beta chain) is a study of blood T cell repertoires in COVID-19. Whole-study context: Acute and convalescent COVID-19 samples came from the United States, Italy and Spain. T cells, B-cell-depleted T cells, or PBMCs supplied cDNA or gDNA.

V was pared by 4 bases and J by 2 bases, with 14 bases between. The CDR3 is 16 amino acids. Germline V gene lookup returns CDR1 LGHDT and CDR2 YNNKEL (reference sequence). Repertoires were generated with immunoSEQ multiplex PCR, while TCRdb's copy carries only in-frame clones and drops some. Here the sample spans about 99,000 clones, more than 85% being singletons. V and J are TRBV3-1 (or the pseudogene TRBV3-2) and TRBJ2-2; D ambiguous. The sequenced material came from peripheral blood. The clonotype comes from a human donor in a cohort sampled during active COVID-19. The CDR3 nucleotides read TGTGCCAGCAGCCTGCCTCGGGTGGGTAACACCGGGGAGCTGTTTTTT. This codes for CASSLPRVGNTGELFF.